This T cell receptor (beta chain) came from a study of blood T cells in healthy people across ages. Study-wide points: In long-lived donors, naive CD4+ cell counts and diversity exceeded those of aged donors.

CDR3 length equals 12 residues. Germline V gives CDR1 SEHNR, CDR2 FQNEAQ (reference sequence). With 4 bases removed from V and 9 bases from J, the gap between germline ends came to 10 bases. Primers used in a second PCR of about 6 to 12 cycles were a sample-barcoded 5' primer and a J-beta primer mix. MiXCR, run by TCRdb on the 5' RACE reads, gives a single entry per CDR3 protein. Here the sample spans approximately 800,000 distinct CDR3 sequences, 20% to 25% being singletons. About this clonotype itself: The antigen remains unidentified. The CDR3 does not end in the conserved phenylalanine or tryptophan, so this is likely a read error.

This sample was also put to use in a study of T cells of mothers and their children. That report adds: With the M1S primer of the second PCR, sample barcodes and 2-4 random nucleotides were added.

The receptor was isolated from a boy between 10 and 17 years old in good health. The chain links TRBV7-9 to TRBJ2-1; tentative D call: TRBD1 (5 bases). Sequenced: blood. CDR3 sequence reads: CASSSGFSEQFS. The CDR3 DNA reads TGTGCCAGCAGCTCAGGGTTTTCTGAGCAGTTCTCC.